This T cell receptor beta chain was retrieved from a study of cytomegalovirus exposure and HLA in healthy donors. Notes on the study in general: As was reported, the HLA-A and HLA-B alleles of most subjects were accurately predicted from TCR beta sequences. A cluster of highly shared sequence variants was likely a sequencing artifact. Cytomegalovirus-associated status was assigned to 150 to 200 TCR beta chains.

With 60 Vbeta and 13 Jbeta primers, the PCR was carried out. TCRdb's copy holds only in-frame clones and misses some; the assay was immunoSEQ multiplex PCR. The sample comprises around 63,000 clones, under 85% of which are singletons, and just under 3% rests with the top ten. A note on this clone: The antigen remains undetermined. Other DNA sequences in this specimen translate into the identical CDR3.

Sequenced: PBMCs. This clonotype originated in a woman in her twenties or thirties in good health and CMV-seronegative.

For the CDR3, the DNA is TGCGCCAGCAGCCAAGGGGGCGGGGTTTACAATGAGCAGTTCTTC. It translates to CASSQGGGVYNEQFF. The chain couples TRBV4-3 to TRBJ2-1; maybe TRBD2 (6 bases). V lost 1 base and J lost 4, with 11 bases in between. The CDR3 runs 15 residues. Germline-derived CDR1 and CDR2 are LGHNA and YSLEER.